This TCR beta chain was documented in a study of spatial heterogeneity in lung cancer. Time point defined: blood at routine non-recurrence follow-up after resection. TCRdb re-analysed the 5' RACE reads in MiXCR, keeping a single row per CDR3 protein. The sample records fewer than 100,000 distinct CDR3 sequences, approximately 19% being singletons. Trimming removed 0 bases at V and 7 bases at J, with 27 bases between. This CDR3 has 18 residues. The V gene's germline CDR1 is DFQATT and CDR2 SNEGSKA (reference sequence). Source: PBMCs, taken at follow-up. The receptor's source is a male donor with early-stage non-small cell lung cancer. The chain links TRBV20-1 to TRBJ1-2; D gene uncertain. CDR3 region: CSARDPSTFGEGSGGYTF. The DNA for the CDR3 is TGCAGTGCTAGAGATCCCTCCACCTTCGGGGAGGGATCGGGTGGCTACACCTTC.